A selection of T cell receptor beta chains follows, all from one sample in a study of shared clonotypes between healthy human individuals. The repertoire was sequenced with immunoSEQ multiplex PCR; TCRdb's copy has only in-frame clones and lacks some. The sample holds about 2.2 million clones, around 93% seen once. Sequencing was carried out using naive CD8+ T cells from PBMCs. The receptors derive from a man younger than 30 in good health. Some clones in this sample may be carry-over from other donors' samples. CDR3s include the opening cysteine and the closing phenylalanine or tryptophan. The D gene is left open where the match is weak. The listing skips clone size in some rows; elsewhere it reads once, few, many or a size class.

clone_size j_call d_call v_call cdr3_nt cdr3_aa
. TRBJ2-7 . TRBV5-1 TGCGCCAGCAGCCCGGAGCAGTCCTCCGCGGGCGAGCAGTACTTC CASSPEQSSAGEQYF
. TRBJ1-1 . TRBV28 TGTGCCAGCAGTTCCCTCCCCGGACTGCCGAACACTGAAGCTTTCTTT CASSSLPGLPNTEAFF
. TRBJ1-5 . TRBV27 TGTGCCAGCAGTGGGGGATGGGGAGGTGGCAATCAGCCCCAGCATTTT CASSGGWGGGNQPQHF
. TRBJ2-7 . TRBV30 TGTGCCTGGGGACCGTACGAGCAGTACTTC CAWGPYEQYF
. TRBJ2-3 . TRBV27 TGTGCCAGCAGTTTCGGCAGGACAGATACGCAGTATTTT CASSFGRTDTQYF
. TRBJ2-7 . TRBV7-2 TGTGCCAGCAGTCCAGTCCTCCAGGGAAGCTCCTACGAGCAGTACTTC CASSPVLQGSSYEQYF
. TRBJ1-2 . TRBV9 TGTGCCAGCAGCCCCTCGGGGAGGTTCTATGGCTACACCTTC CASSPSGRFYGYTF
. TRBJ2-6 TRBD2 TRBV27 TGTGCCAGCAGTTTATCCCACCACCCCCTAGCGGGATCTGGGGCCAACGTCCTGACTTTC CASSLSHHPLAGSGANVLTF
. TRBJ1-1 . TRBV27 TGTGCCAGCAGTTTTGGGCCGGGGGCGGAGGCTTTCTTT CASSFGPGAEAFF
. TRBJ2-1 TRBD1 TRBV7-9 TGTGCCAGCAGCCCCACAGGGGGGAATGAGCAGTTCTTC CASSPTGGNEQFF
. TRBJ2-7 TRBD1 TRBV5-1 TGCGCCAGCAGCCCCGGACAGGGTAAAACCTACGAGCAGTACTTC CASSPGQGKTYEQYF
. TRBJ2-3 TRBD2 TRBV28 TGTGCCAGCAGTTGGACTAGCGGTCCCCTCGCGCAGTATTTT CASSWTSGPLAQYF
once TRBJ2-1 TRBD2 TRBV7-3 TGTGCCAGCAGCTTAACTAGCGGGAGTGGCAATGAGCAGTTCTTC CASSLTSGSGNEQFF
. TRBJ1-1 . TRBV4-1 TGCGCCAGCAGCTCAACGAACACTGAAGCTTTCTTT CASSSTNTEAFF
. TRBJ2-1 TRBD2 TRBV25-1 TGTGCCAGCAGTGAGGGGCTAGCGGGAAGGGCGTTCTTGGATGAGCAGTTCTTC CASSEGLAGRAFLDEQFF
. TRBJ1-4 . TRBV9 . CASYLCAGTPPTNEKLFF
. TRBJ1-2 . TRBV7-9 TGTGCCAGCAGCCTCCAGGGAGGGGTCTATGGCTACACCTTC CASSLQGGVYGYTF
. TRBJ1-5 . TRBV27 TGTGCCAGCAGTTTATTGGGACCTAGTCAGCCCCAGCATTTT CASSLLGPSQPQHF
. TRBJ2-7 . TRBV28 TGTGCCAGCAGCCCAACCTACAACTACGAGCAGTACTTC CASSPTYNYEQYF
. TRBJ2-7 TRBD2 TRBV9 TGTGCCAGCAGCCAAGGACTAGTTGAAGAGCAGTACTTC CASSQGLVEEQYF
. TRBJ2-1 . TRBV28 TGTGCCAGCAGTTTACTTGGGGATCAAAGTGAGCAGTTCTTC CASSLLGDQSEQFF
once TRBJ2-2 TRBD1 TRBV28 TGTGCCAGCAGGTCCGGGACAGAGAACACCGGGGAGCTGTTTTTT CASRSGTENTGELFF
. TRBJ2-1 TRBD2 TRBV27 TGTGCCAGCAGTTTACCCCTACTAGCGGGAGGGGAAAATGAGCAGTTCTTC CASSLPLLAGGENEQFF
. TRBJ1-2 TRBD1 TRBV29-1 TGCAGCGTTCGGACAGGGCACTATGGCTACACCTTC CSVRTGHYGYTF
. TRBJ1-2 . TRBV5-6 TGTGCCAGCAGCTTGGAATTGTCGGGCAGGGCTTCTGGCTACACCTTC CASSLELSGRASGYTF
. TRBJ2-3 . TRBV7-9 TGTGCCAGCAGCCCCCCAGGAAGGGGACCCACAGATACGCAGTATTTT CASSPPGRGPTDTQYF
. TRBJ1-1 TRBD1 TRBV27 TGTGCCAGCAGTTTGAGACAGGGAGGCACTGAAGCTTTCTTT CASSLRQGGTEAFF
once TRBJ1-1 . TRBV7-9 TGTGCCAGCAGCCCACGAACATCAAGGAACACTGAAGCTTTCTTT CASSPRTSRNTEAFF
. TRBJ1-5 . TRBV7-9 TGTGCCAGCAGCAATGATCCGCGGGGGCCGGATCAGCCCCAGCATTTT CASSNDPRGPDQPQHF
once TRBJ2-7 . TRBV29-1 TGCAGCGTTGCCCAGACTCCGGCCCCCTACGAGCAGTACTTC CSVAQTPAPYEQYF
. TRBJ1-5 . TRBV9 TGTGCCAGCAGCGTAGAGGACAGAGAGAATCAGCCCCAGCATTTT CASSVEDRENQPQHF
. TRBJ2-7 . TRBV9 TGTGCCAGCAGCGCCTTACCGGACGTACGCTACGAGCAGTACTTC CASSALPDVRYEQYF
. TRBJ2-5 . TRBV2 TGTGCCAGCAGTGAAGAAACGGGAGCGGCGGAGACCCAGTACTTC CASSEETGAAETQYF
. TRBJ2-2 . TRBV29-1 TGCAGCGTTGCGGACGCAGACACCGGGGAGCTGTTTTTT CSVADADTGELFF
. TRBJ1-1 . TRBV6-5 TGTGCCAGCAGTTACGGACAGAGGCTTACTCCTGAAGCTTTCTTT CASSYGQRLTPEAFF
. TRBJ2-7 . TRBV18 TGTGCCAGCTCATTAACCAGACTAGGAAGAGACGAGCAGTACTTC CASSLTRLGRDEQYF
. TRBJ2-3 TRBD1 TRBV7-8 TGTGCCAGCAGCTTACCCCGGGACAGGGGGGTCACAGATACGCAGTATTTT CASSLPRDRGVTDTQYF
. TRBJ1-5 . TRBV21-1 TGTGCCAGCAGCAAAGTTCTGGAAAGCAATCAGCCCCAGCATTTT CASSKVLESNQPQHF
. TRBJ1-4 . TRBV27 TGTGCCAGCAGTTTAAGTTTTGGCGCCAGGCCGTTCGGACTGTTTTTT CASSLSFGARPFGLFF